Presented here are 30 T cell receptor beta chains from one specimen sequenced in a study of T cells after yellow fever vaccination. MiXCR was run by TCRdb on the 5' RACE reads, yielding one entry per CDR3 protein. This sample has about 400,000 distinct CDR3 sequences, with around a tenth found just once. The material was PBMCs, obtained on the day of the first yellow fever vaccination. These receptors all stem from a man aged 18 to 35 who received the YFV17D yellow fever vaccine.

This clonotype was seen only a few times. The J gene is TRBJ1-2, the V gene TRBV6-1; D gene unclear. This CDR3 is 13 amino acids long. Germline-derived CDR1 and CDR2 are MNHNS and SASEGT. V lost 4 bases and J lost 3, with 9 bases in between. This CDR3 reads CASSVRIDYGYTF. CDR3 nucleotide sequence: TGTGCCAGCAGTGTTAGGATCGACTATGGCTACACCTTC.

Many counts were recorded for this clonotype. V is TRBV5-4 and J is TRBJ2-7, with 7 bases matching TRBD1. Germline lookup yields CDR1 SGHNT and CDR2 YYREEE (reference sequence). The CDR3 contains 16 residues. V lost 0 bases to trimming and J lost 5 bases; unmatched junction nucleotides: 11. The CDR3 loop is CASSLARDSQVNEQYF. DNA of the CDR3: TGTGCCAGCAGCTTGGCCCGGGACAGTCAGGTTAACGAGCAGTACTTC.

This clonotype was seen only a few times. This sequence joins TRBV3-1 and TRBJ2-3, with D maybe TRBD1 (5 bases). The CDR3 consists of 15 residues. The germline V and J ends were trimmed by 2 bases and 1 base, with 10 bases remaining between them. Germline V CDR1 and CDR2: LGHDT, YNNKEL (reference sequence). The CDR3 bases are TGTGCCAGCAGCCAAACACTACAGGGCACAGATACGCAGTATTTT. Protein: CASSQTLQGTDTQYF.

This clonotype was picked up a small number of times. The genes are TRBV20-1 and TRBJ1-5, with D hard to call. Germline CDR1 is DFQATT and CDR2 is SNEGSKA (reference sequence). This CDR3 has 12 residues. Trimming left V 1 base short and J 10 bases short, with 11 bases between. Here the CDR3 reads CSARVLSEPQHF. CDR3 sequence (DNA): TGCAGTGCTAGAGTTTTGTCGGAACCCCAGCATTTT.

The table lists this clonotype with a few counts. This chain joins TRBV5-1 and TRBJ2-3; D uncertain. V lost 4 bases and J lost 4, with 10 bases in between. CDR1 is SGHRS and CDR2 is YFSETQ in the germline V gene. The CDR3 extends over 13 amino acids. CDR3 amino acids: CASSRDLADTQYF. CDR3 in DNA: TGCGCCAGCAGCCGAGATCTAGCAGATACGCAGTATTTT.

This clonotype was counted between two and nine times. The chain employs TRBV9 and TRBJ1-1; D is unresolved. This CDR3 contains 13 residues. Germline assignment: CDR1 SGDLS and CDR2 YYNGEE. Deletions cut 0 bases from V and 3 bases from J, with 6 bases between. CDR3 in DNA: TGTGCCAGCAGCGTAGCGCGGTACACTGAAGCTTTCTTT. Translation gives CASSVARYTEAFF.

The chain employs TRBV14 and TRBJ2-1; 8 positions agree with TRBD2. V shed 2 bases and J 6 bases; nucleotides not matched to a gene: 12. The germline CDR1 and CDR2 sequences are SGHDN and FVKESK. The CDR3 spans 17 residues. As DNA, the CDR3 is TGTGCCAGCAGCCAACTAGGACTAGCCAAAGGGGGCAATGAGCAGTTCTTC. It codes for CASSQLGLAKGGNEQFF.

The chain has TRBV5-4 and TRBJ2-1; no firm D call. Germline values: CDR1 SGHNT, CDR2 YYREEE (reference sequence). With 1 base removed from V and 0 bases from J, the gap between germline ends came to 8 bases. CDR3 length: 15 residues. The CDR3 sequence is CASSLFLSSYNEQFF. CDR3 DNA: TGTGCCAGCAGCTTGTTTTTAAGCTCCTACAATGAGCAGTTCTTC.

The chain links TRBV25-1 to TRBJ2-3; TRBD2 matches at 8 bases. This CDR3 has 18 amino acids. V gave up 1 base and J gave up 2 bases; unmatched junction bases: 11. CDR1 and CDR2 from the germline V gene are MGHDK and SYGVNS. Written as DNA, the CDR3 is TGTGCCAGCAGTGAATCCTTCTACGGGGGGGGTTACACAGATACGCAGTATTTT. Its translation is CASSESFYGGGYTDTQYF. Filled out from reference TRBV25-1 and TRBJ2-3, the complete variable domain reads EADIYQTPRYLVIGTGKKITLECSQTMGHDKMYWYQQDPGMELHLIHYSYGVNSTEKGDLSSESTVSRIRTEHFPLTLESARPSHTSQYLCASSESFYGGGYTDTQYFGPGTRLTVL.

This chain uses TRBV7-3 with TRBJ2-3; 8 bases are shared with TRBD1. Germline CDR1 reads SGHTA; CDR2 reads FQGTGA. The ends lost 5 bases at V and 4 bases at J; junction bases unmatched: 11. The CDR3 loop spans 16 amino acids. For the CDR3, the DNA is TGTGCCAGCAGCGCCCAGGGGGCTACCGGGGCAGATACGCAGTATTTT. Translated, it gives CASSAQGATGADTQYF.

The chain recombines TRBV6-5 with TRBJ1-4; TRBD1 aligns across 10 bases. V shed 2 bases, J shed 3 bases, and the junction held 12 bases outside the gene matches. CDR1 MNHEY and CDR2 SVGAGI come from the germline V gene. This CDR3 contains 19 residues. The CDR3 region has the DNA TGTGCCAGCAGTTACACTCGGGGACAGGGGATCATAGCTAATGAAAAACTGTTTTTT. Protein sequence: CASSYTRGQGIIANEKLFF.

The rearrangement links TRBV6-4 to TRBJ2-1, with a tentative D call TRBD2 (5 bases). CDR1 is MRHNA and CDR2 is SNTAGT in the germline V gene. V was shortened by 11 bases and J by 1 base, with 12 bases between the two germline ends. This CDR3 spans 13 amino acids. The CDR3 loop reads CAVGEGSYNEQFF. DNA for the CDR3: TGTGCCGTCGGGGAAGGGTCCTACAATGAGCAGTTCTTC.

This sequence joins TRBV4-1 and TRBJ2-1, with D perhaps being TRBD1 or TRBD2 (5 bases each). This CDR3 has 16 residues. V lost 4 bases and J lost 4, with 17 bases in between. Germline CDR1 and CDR2: MGHRA and YSYEKL. The CDR3 loop reads CASSRHWDGVYNEQFF. Here the CDR3 DNA reads TGCGCCAGCAGCCGCCATTGGGACGGGGTTTACAATGAGCAGTTCTTC.

The J gene is TRBJ1-6, the V gene TRBV5-4; D gene ambiguous. The V gene's germline CDR1 is SGHNT and CDR2 YYREEE (reference sequence). The CDR3 length is 14 residues. V was trimmed by 0 bases and J by 4 bases, leaving 5 bases between them. In DNA, the CDR3 is TGTGCCAGCAGCTTGGCCGGGTATAATTCACCCCTCCACTTT. Protein sequence: CASSLAGYNSPLHF.

This clonotype has more than one count but fewer than ten. This chain uses TRBV19 with TRBJ2-3; TRBD2 matches at 10 bases. Trimming cost V 4 bases and J 5 bases; bases outside gene matches: 6. Germline V CDR1 and CDR2: LNHDA, SQIVND (reference sequence). CDR3 length: 15 amino acids. The CDR3 DNA sequence: TGTGCCAGTAGTAGTCTAGCGGGGGCGGAAGATACGCAGTATTTT. Its translation: CASSSLAGAEDTQYF.

The V and J genes are TRBV23-1 and TRBJ1-5; 10 bases are shared with TRBD1. TRBV23-1 is flagged as an ORF with uncertain function. The CDR3 is 15 residues long. Trimming cost V 3 bases and J 6 bases; bases outside gene matches: 5. The CDR3 reads CASSHTDRGRQPQHF. The CDR3 nucleotides read TGCGCCAGCAGTCATACCGACAGGGGGCGTCAGCCCCAGCATTTT.

The chain carries TRBV12-3 or TRBV12-4 and TRBJ1-1; tentatively, D is TRBD1 (6 bases). The CDR3 is made up of 11 amino acids. V was shortened by 11 bases and J by 3 bases, with 10 bases between the two germline ends. CDR3 nucleotides: TGTGCCTCCTCAGGGGACACTGAAGCTTTCTTT. Its translation: CASSGDTEAFF.

The chain is built from TRBV11-3 and TRBJ2-3; 9 positions match TRBD2. In germline, CDR1 is SGHNT, CDR2 YENEEA. V lost 5 bases and J lost 5; bases outside the gene matches: 8. The CDR3 is 15 amino acids. The CDR3 nucleotides read TGTGCCAGCAGCCCCAGCGGGGGGCGGGGAGATACGCAGTATTTT. Amino acids: CASSPSGGRGDTQYF. Combining the CDR3 with reference TRBV11-3 and TRBJ2-3 gives the whole variable domain EAGVVQSPRYKIIEKKQPVAFWCNPISGHNTLYWYLQNLGQGPELLIRYENEEAVDDSQLPKDRFSAERLKGVDSTLKIQPAELGDSAVYLCASSPSGGRGDTQYFGPGTRLTVL.

This chain connects TRBV7-2 to TRBJ1-2, with a tentative D call TRBD1 (6 bases). V was trimmed by 0 bases and J by 3 bases, leaving 11 bases between them. The CDR3 extends over 15 amino acids. The germline CDR1 and CDR2 sequences are SGHTA and FQGNSA. CDR3 sequence (DNA): TGTGCCAGCAGCTTAGCGGCAGCAGGGGACTATGGCTACACCTTC. Translation gives CASSLAAAGDYGYTF.

This clonotype was observed a handful of times. J is TRBJ2-1 and V is TRBV6-1, with no clear D. The V gene's germline CDR1 is MNHNS and CDR2 SASEGT. There are 11 residues in the CDR3. Trimming removed 1 base from V and 11 bases from J, with 6 bases in between. The CDR3 spells CASSEGPKQFF. As DNA, the CDR3 is TGTGCCAGCAGTGAAGGGCCAAAGCAGTTCTTC.

The CDR3 DNA reads as TGTGCCAGCAGCTTAGATCGGGGAGCAAAACTGTTTTTT. Amino acids: CASSLDRGAKLFF. The chain recombines TRBV6-5 with TRBJ1-4; D remains unclear. Between the trimmed V and J ends, which lost 6 bases and 10 bases, there was a span of 15 bases. The CDR3 consists of 13 residues. CDR1 is MNHEY and CDR2 is SVGAGI in the germline V gene.

The rearrangement links TRBV18 to TRBJ2-6; TRBD1 matches 7 bases. With V trimmed by 5 bases and J by 0 bases, 13 bases remained unmatched. Germline CDR1 KGHSH, CDR2 LQKENI. The CDR3 contains 19 residues. CDR3 amino acids: CASSYITGVDISGANVLTF. DNA of the CDR3: TGTGCCAGCTCATATATAACAGGGGTCGATATCTCTGGGGCCAACGTCCTGACTTTC.

This clonotype has only a few counts. The chain couples TRBV4-1 to TRBJ1-3, with D maybe TRBD1 (6 bases). Per germline, CDR1 MGHRA and CDR2 YSYEKL. This CDR3 spans 17 amino acids. Trimming left V 4 bases short and J 0 bases short, with 16 bases between. CDR3 loop: CASSREKQGFSGNTIYF. The CDR3 DNA sequence: TGCGCCAGCAGCCGGGAAAAACAGGGCTTCTCTGGAAACACCATATATTTT.

This clonotype was seen a few times. V gene TRBV10-3 combines with J gene TRBJ2-2, with 13 bases that match TRBD2. This CDR3 has 16 amino acids. CDR1 and CDR2 from the germline V gene are ENHRY and SYGVKD. With V trimmed by 6 bases and J by 1 base, 2 bases remained unmatched. CDR3 region: CAIRRTSGRNTGELFF. The CDR3 DNA is TGTGCCATCAGAAGGACTAGCGGGAGGAACACCGGGGAGCTGTTTTTT.

The chain recombines TRBV15 with TRBJ1-2; a weak D match, TRBD1 (5 bases). This CDR3 spans 14 amino acids. V was clipped by 3 bases and J by 4 bases, with 12 bases between them. The germline V gene encodes CDR1 LNHNV and CDR2 YYDKDF (reference sequence). The CDR3 DNA follows: TGTGCCACCAGCAGCTTAGGGGCGGCCTATGGCTACACCTTC. Its translation: CATSSLGAAYGYTF.

This sequence joins TRBV6-1 and TRBJ2-7; D perhaps matches TRBD2 (7 bases). This CDR3 is 15 amino acids long. Germline values: CDR1 MNHNS, CDR2 SASEGT. V was pared by 1 base and J by 4 bases, with 14 bases between. CDR3 DNA: TGTGCCAGCAGTGAAGGGCGGGGGACACCATACGAGCAGTACTTC. It translates to CASSEGRGTPYEQYF.

This chain joins TRBV4-3 and TRBJ1-2; no firm D call. The CDR3 runs 14 residues. The V gene lost 5 bases and the J gene lost 2 bases, with 12 bases spanning the gap. Germline assignment: CDR1 LGHNA and CDR2 YSLEER. CDR3 bases: TGCGCCAGCAGCTACACGGGCCTAAACTATGGCTACACCTTC. This translates into CASSYTGLNYGYTF.

This clonotype was detected a few times. The rearrangement links TRBV20-1 to TRBJ2-7; no clear D gene. The CDR3 has 12 amino acids. V lost 0 bases, J lost 3 bases, and 6 bases lay in between. Germline assignment: CDR1 DFQATT and CDR2 SNEGSKA (reference sequence). CDR3 in amino acids: CSAREGSYEQYF. The CDR3 DNA reads as TGCAGTGCTAGAGAGGGCAGCTACGAGCAGTACTTC.

This clonotype has only a few counts. V and J are TRBV5-1 and TRBJ2-3; D perhaps matches TRBD2 (7 bases). The CDR3 is 16 residues long. CDR1 and CDR2 from the germline V gene are SGHRS and YFSETQ. The V end was cut by 0 bases, the J end by 3 bases, with 14 bases between. CDR3 protein: CASSLVPGGATDTQYF. For the CDR3, the DNA is TGCGCCAGCAGCTTGGTTCCGGGGGGCGCAACAGATACGCAGTATTTT.

This clonotype has only one observation. One end of the junction does not line up with germline, which may come from a read error. The CDR3 here is CSSSPTRAPDTPYF. DNA of the CDR3: TGTTCCAGCAGTCCAACTAGGGCCCCAGATACGCCGTATTTT. The gene calls are TRBV27 and TRBJ2-3, with D perhaps matching TRBD2 (5 bases). This CDR3 has 14 residues. Per the germline V gene, CDR1 is MNHEY and CDR2 is SMNVEV (reference sequence).